One and the same sample provided the 20 T cell receptor beta chains below, sequenced in a study of blood T cell repertoires in COVID-19. The repertoire was sequenced with immunoSEQ multiplex PCR; TCRdb's copy has only in-frame clones and lacks some. The sample yields around 220,000 clones, around nine tenths seen once. Specimen: PBMCs or T cells enriched from blood (not recorded which). The receptors derive from a woman between 45 and 65 years old with acute COVID-19.

This chain joins TRBV7-2 and TRBJ2-7; 7 bases align to TRBD2. The CDR3 covers 15 residues. V dropped 5 bases and J dropped 7; count of bases not matched to a gene: 14. Germline CDR1 is SGHTA and CDR2 is FQGNSA. The CDR3 DNA is TGTGCCAGCAGCGCCTCAAGGGGAGGGATTTGGGAGCAGTACTTC. Protein product: CASSASRGGIWEQYF.

The gene calls are TRBV18 and TRBJ2-7; TRBD1 matches 9 bases. The V gene's germline CDR1 is KGHSH and CDR2 LQKENI. The V gene end was trimmed by 3 bases and the J gene end by 5 bases; junction bases not matched to a gene: 11. The CDR3 is made up of 16 amino acids. The CDR3 spells CASSPISGQGYNEQYF. The CDR3 DNA is TGTGCCAGCTCACCGATATCCGGACAGGGGTACAACGAGCAGTACTTC.

This clone was recorded a few times. V is TRBV6-5 and J is TRBJ1-3; D unresolved. CDR3 length: 15 amino acids. Germline lookup yields CDR1 MNHEY and CDR2 SVGAGI. With 3 bases removed from V and 0 bases from J, the gap between germline ends came to 9 bases. Written as DNA, the CDR3 is TGTGCCAGCAGTTATGAGGGTATCTCTGGAAACACCATATATTTT. Translated: CASSYEGISGNTIYF.

The V call is TRBV28, the J call TRBJ1-2; 8 bases align to TRBD1. CDR1 and CDR2 from the germline V gene are MDHEN and SYDVKM. After removal of 2 bases from V and 4 bases from J, the junction contained 3 bases not matched to a gene. The CDR3 covers 14 residues. The CDR3 reads CASSLTGTGYGYTF. In DNA, the CDR3 is TGTGCCAGCAGTTTAACCGGGACAGGCTATGGCTACACCTTC.

This chain uses TRBV11-3 with TRBJ1-2; 7 bases align to TRBD1. The CDR3 loop spans 13 amino acids. Looked up from germline, CDR1 is SGHNT and CDR2 is YENEEA. V gave up 3 bases and J gave up 5 bases; unmatched junction bases: 3. CDR3 sequence (DNA): TGTGCCAGCAGCTTGTCAGGGGGGTATGGCTACACCTTC. This encodes CASSLSGGYGYTF.

V is TRBV9 and J is TRBJ1-2, with TRBD1 identical over 7 bases. Germline V gene data show CDR1 as SGDLS and CDR2 as YYNGEE. CDR3 length: 15 residues. J was trimmed by 2 bases and V by 4 bases; bases with no gene match: 8. CDR3 sequence (DNA): TGTGCCAGCAGCCCCAGTGGGACAGTGAACTATGGCTACACCTTC. The encoded protein is CASSPSGTVNYGYTF.

This sequence joins TRBV28 and TRBJ1-3; D might be TRBD1 (6 bases). This CDR3 spans 16 amino acids. Germline CDR1 and CDR2: MDHEN and SYDVKM. V was cut by 2 bases and J by 4 bases, with 15 bases left in between. The DNA for the CDR3 is TGTGCCAGCAGTTTAGCGGGGGGGCTCCCGGGAAACACCATATATTTT. Encoded protein: CASSLAGGLPGNTIYF.

This chain joins TRBV7-9 and TRBJ2-3, with D tentatively TRBD1 (5 bases). There are 14 residues in the CDR3. V gave up 4 bases and J gave up 2 bases, with 10 bases separating them. Germline CDR1 is SEHNR and CDR2 is FQNEAQ (reference sequence). The CDR3 coding sequence is TGTGCCAGCAGCTCCATCAGGGCCACAGATACGCAGTATTTT. As protein: CASSSIRATDTQYF.

V and J are TRBV2 and TRBJ2-1; D might be TRBD1 (6 bases). V was shortened by 8 bases and J by 0 bases, with 11 bases between the two germline ends. The germline V gene has CDR1 SNHLY and CDR2 FYNNEI. The CDR3 sequence is 14 residues long. CDR3 in amino acids: CASRDISSYNEQFF. Written as DNA, the CDR3 is TGTGCCAGCCGGGACATTAGCTCCTACAATGAGCAGTTCTTC.

The chain employs TRBV7-9 and TRBJ1-1; D may be TRBD1 (6 bases). Trimming took off 4 bases at V and 1 base at J, with 10 bases between the two ends. Germline V gives CDR1 SEHNR, CDR2 FQNEAQ (reference sequence). This CDR3 has 14 residues. The CDR3 region is CASSSGQRNTEAFF. The CDR3 DNA sequence: TGTGCCAGCAGCTCAGGACAGAGGAACACTGAAGCTTTCTTT.

This sequence joins TRBV5-8 and TRBJ2-1; no definite D call. Trimming cost V 0 bases and J 4 bases, with 5 bases left between them. CDR1 and CDR2 from the germline V gene are SGHTS and YDEGEE. The CDR3 runs to 13 residues. This CDR3 reads CASSLDSYNEQFF. Written as DNA, the CDR3 is TGTGCCAGCAGCTTGGATAGTTACAATGAGCAGTTCTTC.

The CDR3 here is CASSTQVRGVTYEQYF. In nucleotides, the CDR3 is TGTGCCAGCAGCACCCAGGTCAGGGGAGTAACCTACGAGCAGTACTTC. The rearrangement joins TRBV3-1 (or the pseudogene TRBV3-2) to TRBJ2-7; a weak D match, TRBD1 (6 bases). This CDR3 is 16 amino acids long. The germline CDR1 and CDR2 sequences are LGHDT and YNNKEL (reference sequence). Trimming took off 5 bases at V and 2 bases at J, with 19 bases between the two ends.

The J gene is TRBJ2-7, the V gene TRBV23-1; TRBD2 matches at 7 bases. TRBV23-1 is an ORF, with its function uncertain. The ends lost 2 bases at V and 0 bases at J; junction bases unmatched: 10. The CDR3 contains 17 residues. The DNA of the CDR3 is TGCGCCAGCAGTCAACCGTTGAGCGGGGCGAGCTCCTACGAGCAGTACTTC. Its protein product is CASSQPLSGASSYEQYF.

The CDR3 protein is CASSGFGLASANEQFF. CDR3 DNA sequence: TGCGCCAGCAGCGGCTTCGGACTAGCCTCGGCCAATGAGCAGTTCTTC. V usage is TRBV5-1 and J usage is TRBJ2-1, with 8 bases aligning to TRBD2. This CDR3 contains 16 residues. Trimming at V came to 4 bases and at J to 6 bases, leaving 12 bases not matched to a gene. In germline, CDR1 is SGHRS, CDR2 YFSETQ.

The V and J genes are TRBV5-4 and TRBJ1-1; D perhaps matches TRBD1 (6 bases). V lost 4 bases to trimming and J lost 0 bases, with 13 bases between them. Germline V CDR1 and CDR2: SGHNT, YYREEE (reference sequence). This CDR3 is built from 15 residues. Here the CDR3 reads CASSRGTGMNTEAFF. CDR3 nucleotide sequence: TGTGCCAGCAGCCGAGGCACAGGGATGAACACTGAAGCTTTCTTT.

V is TRBV27 and J is TRBJ2-1, with a tentative D call TRBD2 (5 bases). The CDR3 totals 15 residues. The V and J ends lost 0 bases and 1 base respectively, with 7 bases between them. Germline values: CDR1 MNHEY, CDR2 SMNVEV (reference sequence). The chain's CDR3 is CASSLSGLSYNEQFF. The CDR3 region has the DNA TGTGCCAGCAGTTTATCTGGACTTTCCTACAATGAGCAGTTCTTC.

This chain uses TRBV28 with TRBJ2-3, with TRBD1 identical over 9 bases. CDR1 is MDHEN, CDR2 SYDVKM, per germline. The CDR3 covers 13 residues. Germline trimming cut 8 bases from V and 6 bases from J; bases unmatched to any gene: 6. In nucleotides, the CDR3 is TGTGCCAGCGAGGGACAGGGTTCCGATACGCAGTATTTT. Translation gives CASEGQGSDTQYF.

To note about this clone: Other DNA sequences in this sample translate to the same CDR3. This chain links TRBV27 with TRBJ1-5; D not certain. The germline V gene has CDR1 MNHEY and CDR2 SMNVEV (reference sequence). This CDR3 spans 13 amino acids. Between the trimmed V and J ends, which lost 3 bases and 4 bases, there was a span of 7 bases. DNA of the CDR3: TGTGCCAGCAGTTTGGCGGGTAATCAGCCCCAGCATTTT. Amino acid sequence: CASSLAGNQPQHF.

The chain uses TRBV7-8 and TRBJ1-1; D not resolved. Germline V CDR1 and CDR2: SGHVS, FQNEAQ. This CDR3 spans 13 amino acids. The V end was cut by 6 bases, the J end by 8 bases, with 16 bases between. The CDR3 region is CASSSRFAREAFF. DNA for the CDR3: TGTGCCAGCAGTTCCCGGTTCGCGCGGGAAGCTTTCTTT. The full variable domain, with the rest looked up from reference TRBV7-8 and TRBJ1-1, is GAGVSQSPRYKVAKRGQDVALRCDPISGHVSLFWYQQALGQGPEFLTYFQNEAQLDKSGLPSDRFFAERPEGSVSTLKIQRTQQEDSAVYLCASSSRFAREAFFGQGTRLTVV.

The CDR3 DNA sequence: TGTGCCAGCACTGGAGTCAATGAGCAGTTCTTC. This sequence encodes CASTGVNEQFF. The rearrangement joins TRBV7-9 to TRBJ2-1, with D hard to call. Germline loops: CDR1 SEHNR, CDR2 FQNEAQ (reference sequence). V lost 7 bases and J 6 bases, leaving 7 bases between the germline ends. The CDR3 sequence is 11 residues long.